This entry lists 15 T cell receptor beta chains sequenced from one sample in a study of T cells in Graves' hyperthyroidism and ophthalmopathy. RNA transcripts gave rise to amplified TCR beta CDR3 regions. The HTBI primer set drove a first-round RT-PCR of the TCR CDR3. TCRdb analysed the multiplex PCR reads with MiXCR anew, one entry per CDR3 protein. The sample lists roughly 93,000 distinct CDR3 sequences, just over 50% seen once, with 25% to 30% in the top ten. Sequencing input: blood. These receptors originate from a woman between 35 and 50 years old with Graves' hyperthyroidism.

The chain recombines TRBV20-1 with TRBJ2-3; TRBD2 matches at 11 bases. J was trimmed by 6 bases and V by 7 bases; bases with no gene match: 6. The CDR3 loop spans 13 amino acids. Germline V gene lookup returns CDR1 DFQATT and CDR2 SNEGSKA (reference sequence). The CDR3 nucleotides are TGCAGTGGAGAGACTAGCGGGACGGATACGCAGTATTTT. Protein sequence: CSGETSGTDTQYF.

This clonotype has a count of ten or more. The rearrangement joins TRBV3-1 to TRBJ1-2; 9 bases fit TRBD1. The CDR3 runs to 14 residues. Germline V CDR1 and CDR2: LGHDT, YNNKEL (reference sequence). Trimming removed 6 bases from V and 4 bases from J; junction bases left unmatched: 6. The CDR3 bases are TGTGCCAGCAGACTCGGACAGGGGACCTATGGCTACACCTTC. Encoded protein: CASRLGQGTYGYTF.

This clonotype appeared a single time. One junction end does not reproduce the germline sequence, and a read error may be involved. The rearrangement links TRBV2 to TRBJ1-4, with D possibly being TRBD1 (5 bases). Germline values: CDR1 SNHLY, CDR2 FYNNEI. There are 17 residues in the CDR3. The CDR3 spells CAISRGRAVATNEKLFF. DNA for the CDR3: TGTGCCATCAGTCGGGGACGGGCCGTGGCAACTAATGAAAAACTGTTTTTT.

V gene TRBV7-2 combines with J gene TRBJ2-7; 12 bases map to TRBD1. V lost 6 bases and J lost 6; bases outside the gene matches: 6. This CDR3 has 14 amino acids. Germline CDR1 reads SGHTA; CDR2 reads FQGNSA. The CDR3 region is CASSHGTGGGEQYF. The DNA for the CDR3 is TGTGCCAGCAGTCACGGGACAGGGGGCGGCGAGCAGTACTTC.

V and J are TRBV7-2 and TRBJ2-5; 10 nucleotides line up with TRBD2. The junction had 4 bases not matched to a gene; V was cut back by 6 bases and J by 0 bases. The CDR3 length is 15 residues. The germline CDR1 and CDR2 sequences are SGHTA and FQGNSA. The CDR3 spells CASRLAGTYQETQYF. In DNA form, the CDR3 reads TGTGCCAGCAGACTAGCGGGAACGTACCAAGAGACCCAGTACTTC.

To note about this clonotype: The germline gene is not matched at one end of the junction; a read error may be the cause. The chain carries TRBV4-2 and TRBJ1-2; maybe TRBD1 (6 bases). Germline loops: CDR1 LGHNA, CDR2 YNFKEQ. The CDR3 is made up of 15 amino acids. The CDR3 sequence is CASSQVQGKGYGCTF. In DNA, the CDR3 is TGTGCCAGCAGCCAAGTGCAGGGGAAAGGCTATGGCTGCACCTTC.

J is TRBJ2-7 and V is TRBV12-3 or TRBV12-4, with a weak D call TRBD1 (5 bases). The CDR3 consists of 15 residues. Trimming took 2 bases from V and 0 from J, leaving 11 bases between them. CDR3 region: CASSLTVGHSYEQYF. CDR3 nucleotide sequence: TGTGCCAGCAGTTTAACGGTTGGACACTCCTACGAGCAGTACTTC.

There are a few counts of this clonotype. This sequence joins TRBV12-3 or TRBV12-4 and TRBJ1-5; unclear D gene. V lost 3 bases, J lost 2 bases, and 8 bases lay in between. CDR3 length: 14 residues. CDR3 DNA: TGTGCCAGCAGTTTTTCAACAGGCAATCAGCCCCAGCATTTT. This sequence encodes CASSFSTGNQPQHF.

The genes are TRBV6-6 and TRBJ2-2; TRBD1 agrees at 7 bases. The trim removed 0 bases at V and 7 bases at J, leaving 2 bases unmatched. The CDR3 runs to 14 residues. Germline assignment: CDR1 MNHNY and CDR2 SVGAGI (reference sequence). Written as DNA, the CDR3 is TGTGCCAGCAGTTACTCGACAGGGCGCGGGGAGCTGTTTTTT. Its translation: CASSYSTGRGELFF.

This chain links TRBV7-6 with TRBJ2-7; 10 positions agree with TRBD1. CDR1 SGHVS and CDR2 FNYEAQ come from the germline V gene. CDR3 length: 14 residues. The junction had 8 bases not matched to a gene; V was cut back by 5 bases and J by 7 bases. The CDR3: CASSPGDRGPEQYF. The CDR3, as DNA: TGTGCCAGCAGCCCGGGGGACAGGGGCCCGGAGCAGTACTTC.

In its sample, this clonotype was seen many times. The V gene is TRBV7-9, the J gene TRBJ1-4; no firm D call. Trimming stripped 5 bases from V and 0 bases from J, with 13 bases between. Germline V gives CDR1 SEHNR, CDR2 FQNEAQ (reference sequence). The CDR3 loop spans 16 amino acids. The CDR3 sequence: CASSRRSATTNEKLFF. Here the CDR3 DNA reads TGTGCCAGCAGCCGCCGTTCGGCTACAACTAATGAAAAACTGTTTTTT.

The chain combines TRBV7-2 with TRBJ2-6; the match to TRBD1 covers 7 bases. The germline CDR1 and CDR2 sequences are SGHTA and FQGNSA. V lost 4 bases, J lost 0 bases, and 3 bases stayed unmatched. The CDR3 has 16 amino acids. The CDR3 nucleotides are TGTGCCAGCAGCTCTTACAGGGGCTCTGGGGCCAACGTCCTGACTTTC. This gives the protein CASSSYRGSGANVLTF.

The rearrangement uses TRBV18 and TRBJ1-1; no definite D call. Trimming removed 3 bases at V and 0 bases at J, with 8 bases between. CDR1 is KGHSH, CDR2 LQKENI, per germline. The CDR3 has 14 amino acids. The DNA for the CDR3 is TGTGCCAGCTCACCTCTTCGGTTGAACACTGAAGCTTTCTTT. It specifies CASSPLRLNTEAFF.

The chain uses TRBV2 and TRBJ2-5, with D possibly TRBD2 on 5 matching bases. Trimming removed 6 bases at V and 9 bases at J, with 17 bases between. The V gene's germline CDR1 is SNHLY and CDR2 FYNNEI. The CDR3 spans 13 residues. The CDR3: CASSKSGNQPQYF. The CDR3 DNA reads TGTGCCAGCAGCAAAAGCGGCAATCAGCCCCAGTACTTC.

Remarks on this clonotype: Given a much more abundant clone one base away, this may be a read error. The chain joins TRBV12-3 or TRBV12-4 to TRBJ2-5; D call uncertain. Between the trimmed V and J ends, which lost 5 bases and 1 base, there was a span of 8 bases. This CDR3 has 13 residues. DNA of the CDR3: TGTGCCAGCAGTGGAAGCCTCCAAGAGACCCAGTACTTC. This gives the protein CASSGSLQETQYF.